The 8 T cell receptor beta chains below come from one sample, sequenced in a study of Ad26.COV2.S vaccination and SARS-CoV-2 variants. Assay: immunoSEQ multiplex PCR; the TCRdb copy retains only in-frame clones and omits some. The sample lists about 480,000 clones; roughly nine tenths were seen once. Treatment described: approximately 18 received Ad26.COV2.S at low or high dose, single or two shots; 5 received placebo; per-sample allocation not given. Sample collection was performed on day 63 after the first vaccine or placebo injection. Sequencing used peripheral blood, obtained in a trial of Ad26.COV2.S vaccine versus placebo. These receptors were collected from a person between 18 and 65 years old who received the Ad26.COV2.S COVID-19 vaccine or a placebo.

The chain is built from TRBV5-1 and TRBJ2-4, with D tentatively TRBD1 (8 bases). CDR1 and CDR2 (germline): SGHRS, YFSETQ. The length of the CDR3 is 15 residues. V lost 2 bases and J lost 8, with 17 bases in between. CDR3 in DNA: TGCGCCAGCAGCTTCCAGGGGGCCCGGGGGGACATTCAGTACTTC. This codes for CASSFQGARGDIQYF.

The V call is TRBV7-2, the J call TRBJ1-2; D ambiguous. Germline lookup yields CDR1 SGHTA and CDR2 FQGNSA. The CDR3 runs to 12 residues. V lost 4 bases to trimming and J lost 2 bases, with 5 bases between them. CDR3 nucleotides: TGTGCCAGCAGCTACTCAAACTATGGCTACACCTTC. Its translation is CASSYSNYGYTF.

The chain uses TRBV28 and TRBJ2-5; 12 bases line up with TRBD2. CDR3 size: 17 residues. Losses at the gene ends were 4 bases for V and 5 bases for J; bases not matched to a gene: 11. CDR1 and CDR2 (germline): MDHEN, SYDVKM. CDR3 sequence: CASSSRAPGLAGETQYF. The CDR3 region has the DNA TGTGCCAGCAGTTCCAGAGCCCCGGGACTAGCGGGCGAGACCCAGTACTTC.

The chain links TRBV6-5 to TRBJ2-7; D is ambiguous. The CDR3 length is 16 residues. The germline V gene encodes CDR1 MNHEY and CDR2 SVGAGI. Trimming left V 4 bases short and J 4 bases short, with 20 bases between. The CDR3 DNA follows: TGTGCCAGCAGTTTTTTGCCCCGACTGGATCTTTACGAGCAGTACTTC. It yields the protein CASSFLPRLDLYEQYF.

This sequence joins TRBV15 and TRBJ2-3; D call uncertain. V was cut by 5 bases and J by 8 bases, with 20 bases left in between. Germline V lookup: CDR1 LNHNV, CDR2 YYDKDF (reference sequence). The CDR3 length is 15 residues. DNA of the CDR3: TGTGCCACCAGCCCGCAAAGGACGGTATCCAGTACGCAGTATTTT. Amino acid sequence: CATSPQRTVSSTQYF.

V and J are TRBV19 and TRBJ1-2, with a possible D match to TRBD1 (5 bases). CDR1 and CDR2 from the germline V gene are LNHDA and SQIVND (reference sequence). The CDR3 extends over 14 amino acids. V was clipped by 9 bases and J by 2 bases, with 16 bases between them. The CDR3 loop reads CASSQEGRNYGYTF. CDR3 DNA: TGTGCCAGCAGCCAGGAGGGGAGGAACTATGGCTACACCTTC.

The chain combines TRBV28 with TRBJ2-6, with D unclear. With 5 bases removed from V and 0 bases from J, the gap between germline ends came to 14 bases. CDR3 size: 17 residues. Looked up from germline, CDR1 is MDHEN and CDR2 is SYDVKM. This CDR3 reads CASSPPQPASGANVLTF. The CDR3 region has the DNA TGTGCCAGCAGTCCGCCTCAACCGGCCTCTGGGGCCAACGTCCTGACTTTC.

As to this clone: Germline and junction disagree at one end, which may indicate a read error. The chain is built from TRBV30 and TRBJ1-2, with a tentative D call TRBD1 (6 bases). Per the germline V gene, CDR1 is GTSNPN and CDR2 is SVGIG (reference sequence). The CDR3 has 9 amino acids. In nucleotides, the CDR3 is TGTGCCTGGGGGGGCGGTGGACGCTTC. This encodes CAWGGGGRF.